Below, one T cell receptor beta chain is given with its context. Its cognate antigen is unknown. The data were taken from a study of response to subunit inactivated influenza vaccine. A single record per CDR3 protein comes from TCRdb applying MiXCR to the RT-PCR reads. The table records 800,000 or so distinct CDR3 sequences, 21% of them present only once. There are 13 residues in the CDR3. Trimming pared 4 bases from V and 2 bases from J, leaving 7 bases between. Study-level results: Authors suggested each seasonal flu vaccination may recruit only limited numbers of new T cells.

The chain is built from TRBV12-3 or TRBV12-4 and TRBJ2-3; tentative D call: TRBD1 (6 bases). Source: PBMCs from blood, taken 5 days after vaccination. The origin of this receptor is a man aged 50 to 59 who received an inactivated influenza vaccine. CDR3 in amino acids: CASSWTATDTQYF. Written as DNA, the CDR3 is TGTGCCAGCAGTTGGACAGCCACAGATACGCAGTATTTT.